A single sample gave rise to the 2 T cell receptor beta chains below, sequenced in a study of T cell responses to AZD1222 COVID-19 vaccine. Sequenced by immunoSEQ multiplex PCR; TCRdb stores in-frame clones only, minus some. The table has 80,000 to 100,000 clones, about nine tenths seen once; the top ten hold approximately 10%. Sequencing was performed on peripheral blood, taken 28 days after the second AZD1222 dose. The receptors originated from an adult who received the AZD1222 COVID-19 vaccine.

The chain is built from TRBV5-5 and TRBJ2-5; unclear D gene. The CDR3 is 14 amino acids. Germline CDR1 and CDR2: SGHKS and YYEKEE (reference sequence). Between the trimmed V and J ends, which lost 0 bases and 1 base, there was a span of 7 bases. The CDR3 spells CASSLVPGQETQYF. The CDR3 DNA is TGTGCCAGCAGCTTGGTTCCAGGCCAAGAGACCCAGTACTTC.

The genes are TRBV7-9 and TRBJ2-5, with D perhaps matching TRBD1 or TRBD2 (5 bases each). V gave up 3 bases and J gave up 5 bases, with 13 bases separating them. This CDR3 has 14 residues. The germline CDR1 and CDR2 sequences are SEHNR and FQNEAQ (reference sequence). The CDR3: CASSLGDTRETQYF. The DNA of the CDR3 is TGTGCCAGCAGCTTGGGGGATACTAGGGAGACCCAGTACTTC.